This T cell receptor beta chain was identified in a study of blood T cell repertoires in COVID-19. Study as a whole: From the United States, Italy and Spain came samples of acute and convalescent COVID-19. T cells, B-cell-depleted T cells, or PBMCs supplied cDNA or gDNA.

Authors' data handling: Nucleated cell number was recorded as an estimate derived from reference gene primer amplification. Only in-frame clones appear in the TCRdb table, and some are missing; sequencing was by immunoSEQ multiplex PCR. V and J calls and clone size are as listed in that table; D and trimming were resolved from the DNA. The sample carries more than 250,000 clones, around 87% recorded once. V trimming: 6 bases; J trimming: 4 bases; junction bases outside the gene matches: 6. This CDR3 has 15 residues. Germline V gene data show CDR1 as SQVTM and CDR2 as ANQGSEA. Sequencing was done on a sample of peripheral blood. This clonotype originated in a man over 45 with active or convalescent COVID-19. The chain combines TRBV29-1 with TRBJ2-3; 14 bases fit TRBD2. This chain's CDR3 is CSVRGLAGGSDTQYF. CDR3 coding DNA: TGCAGCGTACGAGGACTAGCGGGAGGCTCAGATACGCAGTATTTT.